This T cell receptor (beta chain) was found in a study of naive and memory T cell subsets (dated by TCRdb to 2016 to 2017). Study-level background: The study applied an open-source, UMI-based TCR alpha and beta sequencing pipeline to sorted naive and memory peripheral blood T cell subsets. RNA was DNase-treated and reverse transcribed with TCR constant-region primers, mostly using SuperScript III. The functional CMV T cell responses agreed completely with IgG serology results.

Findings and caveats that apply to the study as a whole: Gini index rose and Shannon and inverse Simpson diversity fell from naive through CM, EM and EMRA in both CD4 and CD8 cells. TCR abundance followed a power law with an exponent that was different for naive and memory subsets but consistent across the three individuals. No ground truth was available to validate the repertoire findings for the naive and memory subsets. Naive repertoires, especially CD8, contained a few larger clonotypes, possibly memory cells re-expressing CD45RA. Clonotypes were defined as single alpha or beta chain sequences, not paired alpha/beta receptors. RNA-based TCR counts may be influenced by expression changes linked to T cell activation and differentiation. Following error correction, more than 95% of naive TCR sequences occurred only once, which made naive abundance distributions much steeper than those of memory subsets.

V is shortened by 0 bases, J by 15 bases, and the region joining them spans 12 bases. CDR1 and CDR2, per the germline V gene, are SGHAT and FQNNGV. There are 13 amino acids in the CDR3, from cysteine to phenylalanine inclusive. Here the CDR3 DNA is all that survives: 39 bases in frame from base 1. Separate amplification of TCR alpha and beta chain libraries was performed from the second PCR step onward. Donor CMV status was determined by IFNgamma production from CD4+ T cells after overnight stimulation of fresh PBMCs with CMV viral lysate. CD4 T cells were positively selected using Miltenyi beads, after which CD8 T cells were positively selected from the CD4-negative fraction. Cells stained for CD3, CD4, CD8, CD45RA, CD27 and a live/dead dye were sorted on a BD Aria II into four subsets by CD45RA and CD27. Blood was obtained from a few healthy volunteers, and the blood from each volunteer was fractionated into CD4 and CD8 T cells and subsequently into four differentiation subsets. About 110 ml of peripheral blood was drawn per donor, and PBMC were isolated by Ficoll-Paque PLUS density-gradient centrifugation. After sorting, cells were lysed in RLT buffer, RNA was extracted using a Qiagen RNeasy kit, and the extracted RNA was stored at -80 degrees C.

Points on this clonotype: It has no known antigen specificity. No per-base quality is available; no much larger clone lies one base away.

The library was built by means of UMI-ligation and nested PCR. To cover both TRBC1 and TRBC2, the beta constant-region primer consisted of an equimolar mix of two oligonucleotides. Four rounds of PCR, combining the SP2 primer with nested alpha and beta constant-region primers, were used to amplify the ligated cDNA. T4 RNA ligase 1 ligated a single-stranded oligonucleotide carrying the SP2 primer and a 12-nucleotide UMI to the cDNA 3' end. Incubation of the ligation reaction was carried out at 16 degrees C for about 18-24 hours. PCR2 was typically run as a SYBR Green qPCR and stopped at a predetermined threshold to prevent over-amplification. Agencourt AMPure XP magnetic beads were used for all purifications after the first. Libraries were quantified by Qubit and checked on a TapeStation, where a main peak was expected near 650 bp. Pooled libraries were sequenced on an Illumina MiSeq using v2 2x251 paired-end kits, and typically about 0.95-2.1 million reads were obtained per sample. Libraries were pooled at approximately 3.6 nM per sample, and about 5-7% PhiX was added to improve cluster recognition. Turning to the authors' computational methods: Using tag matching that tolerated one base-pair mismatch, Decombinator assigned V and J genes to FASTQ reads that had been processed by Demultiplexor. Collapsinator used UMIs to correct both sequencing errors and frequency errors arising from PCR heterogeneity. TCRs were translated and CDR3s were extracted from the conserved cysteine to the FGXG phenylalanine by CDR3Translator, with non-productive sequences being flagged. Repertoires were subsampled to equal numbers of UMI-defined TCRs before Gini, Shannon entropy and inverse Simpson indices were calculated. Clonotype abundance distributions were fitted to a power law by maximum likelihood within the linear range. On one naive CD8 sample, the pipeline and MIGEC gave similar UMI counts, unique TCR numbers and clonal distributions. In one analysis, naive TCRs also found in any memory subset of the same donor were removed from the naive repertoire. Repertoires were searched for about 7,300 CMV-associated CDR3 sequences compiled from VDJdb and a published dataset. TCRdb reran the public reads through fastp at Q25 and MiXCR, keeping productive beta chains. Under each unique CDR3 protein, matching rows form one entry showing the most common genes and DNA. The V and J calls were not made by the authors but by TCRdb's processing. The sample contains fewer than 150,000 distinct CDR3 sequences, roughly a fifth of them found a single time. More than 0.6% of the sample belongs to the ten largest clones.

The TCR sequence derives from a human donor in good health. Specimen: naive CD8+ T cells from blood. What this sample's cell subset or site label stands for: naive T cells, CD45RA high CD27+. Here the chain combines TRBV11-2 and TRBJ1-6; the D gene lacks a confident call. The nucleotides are TGTGCCAGCAGCTTAGAGCGGTCCAGAAACCTCCACTTT. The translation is CASSLERSRNLHF. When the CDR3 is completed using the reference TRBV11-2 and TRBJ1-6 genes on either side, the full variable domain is EAGVAQSPRYKIIEKRQSVAFWCNPISGHATLYWYQQILGQGPKLLIQFQNNGVVDDSQLPKDRFSAERLKGVDSTLKIQPAKLEDSAVYLCASSLERSRNLHFGNGTRLTVT.